The rows below give T cell receptor beta chains drawn from one sample of a study of blood T cell repertoires in COVID-19. The repertoire was sequenced with immunoSEQ multiplex PCR; TCRdb's copy has only in-frame clones and lacks some. In the table there are about 130,000 clones, approximately 80% of which are singletons. The specimen was peripheral blood. These receptors originate from a man in his 60s with acute or convalescent COVID-19. Both conserved end residues are part of each CDR3. D genes are given only for firm matches. Clone size, where shown, is once, few, many, or a class for clones that have expanded.

j_call: TRBJ2-7; cdr3_length: 16; d_call: TRBD1; clone_size: NA; v_call: TRBV4-1; cdr3_aa: CASSPRGTGGTYEQYF; cdr3_nt: TGCGCCAGCAGCCCCCGGGGGACAGGGGGCACCTACGAGCAGTACTTC
j_call: TRBJ2-7; cdr3_length: 15; d_call: TRBD1; clone_size: NA; v_call: TRBV30; cdr3_aa: CAWRPFGTGIYEQYF; cdr3_nt: TGTGCCTGGAGACCGTTCGGGACAGGGATCTACGAGCAGTACTTC
j_call: TRBJ1-3; cdr3_length: 14; d_call: NA; clone_size: NA; v_call: TRBV21-1; cdr3_aa: CASSSGAPGNTIYF; cdr3_nt: TGTGCCAGCAGCAGCGGGGCACCTGGAAACACCATATATTTT
j_call: TRBJ2-1; cdr3_length: 15; d_call: NA; clone_size: NA; v_call: TRBV6-6; cdr3_aa: CASSNLAPPSNEQFF; cdr3_nt: TGTGCCAGCAGTAACCTAGCTCCCCCGTCGAATGAGCAGTTCTTC
j_call: TRBJ2-7; cdr3_length: 13; d_call: TRBD1; clone_size: few; v_call: TRBV10-1; cdr3_aa: CASSDRGLGEQYF; cdr3_nt: TGCGCCAGCAGCGACAGGGGTCTCGGCGAGCAGTACTTC
j_call: TRBJ1-2; cdr3_length: 17; d_call: TRBD1; clone_size: NA; v_call: TRBV28; cdr3_aa: CASSLAAPVGQGWGYTF; cdr3_nt: TGTGCCAGCAGTTTAGCTGCCCCCGTGGGACAGGGTTGGGGCTACACCTTC
j_call: TRBJ1-4; cdr3_length: 14; d_call: NA; clone_size: NA; v_call: TRBV6-6; cdr3_aa: CASCRPSDNEKLFF; cdr3_nt: TGTGCCAGCTGTCGACCCTCAGATAATGAAAAACTGTTTTTT
j_call: TRBJ1-2; cdr3_length: 15; d_call: TRBD1; clone_size: NA; v_call: TRBV14; cdr3_aa: CASSQQIGTGGGYTF; cdr3_nt: TGTGCCAGCAGCCAGCAGATCGGAACAGGGGGTGGCTACACCTTC
j_call: TRBJ1-5; cdr3_length: 15; d_call: NA; clone_size: NA; v_call: TRBV6-4; cdr3_aa: CASSVQGDSNQPQHF; cdr3_nt: TGTGCCAGCAGTGTACAGGGAGATAGCAATCAGCCCCAGCATTTT
j_call: TRBJ1-1; cdr3_length: 15; d_call: TRBD1; clone_size: NA; v_call: TRBV28; cdr3_aa: CASSLDRGGITEAFF; cdr3_nt: TGTGCCAGCAGTTTGGACAGGGGAGGAATCACTGAAGCTTTCTTT
j_call: TRBJ1-5; cdr3_length: 13; d_call: NA; clone_size: few; v_call: TRBV6-2/TRBV6-3; cdr3_aa: CASSWPGNQPQHF; cdr3_nt: TGTGCCAGCAGTTGGCCAGGCAATCAGCCCCAGCATTTT
j_call: TRBJ2-7; cdr3_length: 16; d_call: NA; clone_size: NA; v_call: TRBV18; cdr3_aa: CASSPGGAVLTYEQYF; cdr3_nt: TGTGCCAGCTCCCCCGGCGGGGCAGTCCTTACCTACGAGCAGTACTTC
j_call: TRBJ2-7; cdr3_length: 14; d_call: TRBD2; clone_size: few; v_call: TRBV30; cdr3_aa: CAWIAAGGIGEQYF; cdr3_nt: TGTGCCTGGATAGCTGCGGGGGGGATCGGCGAGCAGTACTTC
j_call: TRBJ1-1; cdr3_length: 13; d_call: NA; clone_size: NA; v_call: TRBV7-2; cdr3_aa: CASSQKGAGGAFF; cdr3_nt: TGTGCCAGCAGCCAGAAAGGGGCTGGCGGAGCTTTCTTT
j_call: TRBJ2-7; cdr3_length: 14; d_call: TRBD1; clone_size: NA; v_call: TRBV27; cdr3_aa: CASSSAGTAYEQYF; cdr3_nt: TGTGCCAGCAGTTCGGCCGGGACAGCCTACGAGCAGTACTTC
j_call: TRBJ2-7; cdr3_length: 14; d_call: TRBD1; clone_size: few; v_call: TRBV7-2; cdr3_aa: CASSLAMQGAGQYF; cdr3_nt: TGTGCCAGCAGCTTAGCGATGCAGGGGGCTGGGCAGTACTTC
j_call: TRBJ2-3; cdr3_length: 19; d_call: NA; clone_size: few; v_call: TRBV16; cdr3_aa: CASSRAGRSRESGSDTQYF; cdr3_nt: TGTGCCAGCAGCCGTGCGGGGCGGTCCAGAGAGAGTGGCTCAGATACGCAGTATTTT
j_call: TRBJ2-4; cdr3_length: 14; d_call: NA; clone_size: NA; v_call: TRBV10-3; cdr3_aa: CAISEPGHPNIQYF; cdr3_nt: TGTGCCATCAGTGAGCCGGGACACCCAAACATTCAGTACTTC
j_call: TRBJ2-1; cdr3_length: 15; d_call: TRBD2; clone_size: NA; v_call: TRBV7-9; cdr3_aa: CASSLELAVYNEQFF; cdr3_nt: TGTGCCAGCAGCTTAGAACTAGCGGTATACAATGAGCAGTTCTTC
j_call: TRBJ2-7; cdr3_length: 19; d_call: NA; clone_size: NA; v_call: TRBV7-2; cdr3_aa: CASSLPRLNTHRFTYEQYF; cdr3_nt: TGTGCCAGCAGCCTCCCGAGGCTTAATACTCACAGGTTTACCTACGAGCAGTACTTC
j_call: TRBJ1-5; cdr3_length: 16; d_call: NA; clone_size: NA; v_call: TRBV2; cdr3_aa: CASRPPGLDSNQPQHF; cdr3_nt: TGTGCCAGCAGGCCGCCAGGGTTAGATAGCAATCAGCCCCAGCATTTT
j_call: TRBJ2-5; cdr3_length: 12; d_call: NA; clone_size: NA; v_call: TRBV7-8; cdr3_aa: CASSRNKETQYF; cdr3_nt: TGTGCCAGCAGCCGGAACAAAGAGACCCAGTACTTC
j_call: TRBJ2-1; cdr3_length: 13; d_call: NA; clone_size: NA; v_call: TRBV4-1; cdr3_aa: CASSQDGTGKQFF; cdr3_nt: TGCGCCAGCAGCCAAGATGGGACTGGAAAGCAGTTCTTC
j_call: TRBJ2-3; cdr3_length: 15; d_call: TRBD2; clone_size: NA; v_call: TRBV29-1; cdr3_aa: CSVNPPSGRTDTQYF; cdr3_nt: TGCAGCGTTAACCCGCCTAGCGGGCGCACAGATACGCAGTATTTT
j_call: TRBJ1-2; cdr3_length: 15; d_call: NA; clone_size: many; v_call: TRBV4-1; cdr3_aa: CASSQEDSYRYGYTF; cdr3_nt: TGCGCCAGCAGCCAAGAGGACAGCTACCGCTATGGCTACACCTTC
j_call: TRBJ2-1; cdr3_length: 15; d_call: TRBD1; clone_size: NA; v_call: TRBV10-3; cdr3_aa: CAAGDSQSSYNEQFF; cdr3_nt: TGTGCCGCCGGGGACAGCCAGAGCTCCTACAATGAGCAGTTCTTC
j_call: TRBJ2-1; cdr3_length: 13; d_call: TRBD1; clone_size: NA; v_call: TRBV6-5; cdr3_aa: CARDRGSYNEQFF; cdr3_nt: TGTGCCAGGGACAGGGGTTCCTACAATGAGCAGTTCTTC
j_call: TRBJ2-3; cdr3_length: 11; d_call: NA; clone_size: NA; v_call: TRBV5-4; cdr3_aa: CASSLANTQYF; cdr3_nt: TGTGCCAGCAGCTTGGCAAATACGCAGTATTTT
j_call: TRBJ2-1; cdr3_length: 14; d_call: NA; clone_size: NA; v_call: TRBV10-1; cdr3_aa: CASSLGGEYNEQFF; cdr3_nt: TGCGCCAGCTCCCTCGGAGGGGAGTACAATGAGCAGTTCTTC
j_call: TRBJ2-7; cdr3_length: 14; d_call: TRBD1; clone_size: NA; v_call: TRBV15; cdr3_aa: CATSSGDSSYEQYF; cdr3_nt: TGTGCCACCAGCAGTGGGGACAGCTCCTACGAGCAGTACTTC
j_call: TRBJ2-7; cdr3_length: 16; d_call: TRBD2; clone_size: NA; v_call: TRBV7-8; cdr3_aa: CASSPGLAGEITVQYF; cdr3_nt: TGTGCCAGCAGCCCAGGACTAGCGGGAGAGATTACGGTGCAGTACTTC
j_call: TRBJ1-2; cdr3_length: 16; d_call: NA; clone_size: NA; v_call: TRBV6-5; cdr3_aa: CASSYTQGLIPRGYTF; cdr3_nt: TGTGCCAGCAGTTACACACAGGGACTAATACCAAGAGGCTACACCTTC
j_call: TRBJ2-1; cdr3_length: 12; d_call: NA; clone_size: NA; v_call: TRBV7-9; cdr3_aa: CASSFNVNEQFF; cdr3_nt: TGTGCCAGCAGCTTCAATGTGAATGAGCAGTTCTTC
j_call: TRBJ1-4; cdr3_length: 15; d_call: NA; clone_size: NA; v_call: TRBV25-1; cdr3_aa: CASSDAGGSGEKLFF; cdr3_nt: TGTGCCAGCAGTGACGCGGGGGGCTCGGGTGAAAAACTGTTTTTT
j_call: TRBJ1-2; cdr3_length: 16; d_call: TRBD1; clone_size: NA; v_call: TRBV18; cdr3_aa: CASSLQQGQANYGYTF; cdr3_nt: TGTGCCAGCTCACTACAACAGGGACAGGCTAACTATGGCTACACCTTC
j_call: TRBJ1-1; cdr3_length: 13; d_call: NA; clone_size: NA; v_call: TRBV18; cdr3_aa: CASSEGVNTEAFF; cdr3_nt: TGTGCCAGCTCAGAGGGAGTGAACACTGAAGCTTTCTTT
j_call: TRBJ2-7; cdr3_length: 15; d_call: NA; clone_size: NA; v_call: TRBV24-1; cdr3_aa: CATSDFSASSYEQYF; cdr3_nt: TGTGCCACCAGTGATTTTAGCGCTAGCTCCTACGAGCAGTACTTC
j_call: TRBJ1-2; cdr3_length: 13; d_call: TRBD1; clone_size: NA; v_call: TRBV27; cdr3_aa: CASRKTGRYGYTF; cdr3_nt: TGTGCCAGCAGAAAGACAGGGAGGTATGGCTACACCTTC
j_call: TRBJ2-3; cdr3_length: 17; d_call: NA; clone_size: NA; v_call: TRBV5-1; cdr3_aa: CASSSPLGQRATDTQYF; cdr3_nt: TGCGCCAGCAGCTCGCCCTTGGGTCAGCGGGCAACAGATACGCAGTATTTT
j_call: TRBJ2-5; cdr3_length: 15; d_call: NA; clone_size: NA; v_call: TRBV11-2; cdr3_aa: CASSLFSRGQETQYF; cdr3_nt: TGTGCCAGCAGCTTATTTTCCCGGGGTCAAGAGACCCAGTACTTC
j_call: TRBJ2-7; cdr3_length: 16; d_call: NA; clone_size: few; v_call: TRBV7-2; cdr3_aa: CASSLERLAFSYEQYF; cdr3_nt: TGTGCCAGCAGCTTAGAGAGGCTAGCGTTTTCCTACGAGCAGTACTTC
j_call: TRBJ1-2; cdr3_length: 13; d_call: NA; clone_size: NA; v_call: TRBV30; cdr3_aa: CASRPDTNYGYTF; cdr3_nt: TGTGCCAGCAGACCAGACACCAACTATGGCTACACCTTC
j_call: TRBJ1-5; cdr3_length: 14; d_call: NA; clone_size: NA; v_call: TRBV28; cdr3_aa: CASRPGQGSQPQHF; cdr3_nt: TGTGCCAGCAGGCCAGGTCAGGGTAGTCAGCCCCAGCATTTT
j_call: TRBJ2-2; cdr3_length: 13; d_call: TRBD2; clone_size: NA; v_call: TRBV7-9; cdr3_aa: CAYAGRGTGELFF; cdr3_nt: TGTGCCTACGCAGGGCGGGGGACCGGGGAGCTGTTTTTT
j_call: TRBJ2-5; cdr3_length: 17; d_call: NA; clone_size: NA; v_call: TRBV4-1; cdr3_aa: CASSPGQGGRRGETQYF; cdr3_nt: TGCGCCAGCAGCCCAGGGCAGGGAGGCCGGCGGGGTGAGACCCAGTACTTC
j_call: TRBJ1-2; cdr3_length: 15; d_call: NA; clone_size: NA; v_call: TRBV2; cdr3_aa: CASSESFRTEYGYTF; cdr3_nt: TGTGCCAGCAGTGAATCATTCCGGACAGAATATGGCTACACCTTC
j_call: TRBJ1-1; cdr3_length: 13; d_call: NA; clone_size: NA; v_call: TRBV2; cdr3_aa: CASSVETVTEAFF; cdr3_nt: TGTGCCAGCAGTGTGGAAACAGTCACTGAAGCTTTCTTT
j_call: TRBJ1-1; cdr3_length: 14; d_call: NA; clone_size: NA; v_call: TRBV5-1; cdr3_aa: CASSLWGQGTEAFF; cdr3_nt: TGCGCCAGCAGCTTGTGGGGGCAGGGCACTGAAGCTTTCTTT
j_call: TRBJ2-1; cdr3_length: 18; d_call: TRBD2; clone_size: NA; v_call: TRBV4-1; cdr3_aa: CASSQDMARAGAWNEQFF; cdr3_nt: TGCGCCAGCAGCCAGGACATGGCCCGGGCGGGAGCATGGAATGAGCAGTTCTTC
j_call: TRBJ2-3; cdr3_length: 15; d_call: NA; clone_size: NA; v_call: TRBV28; cdr3_aa: CASSPRRTSTDTQYF; cdr3_nt: TGTGCCAGCAGTCCTAGACGGACTAGCACAGATACGCAGTATTTT
j_call: TRBJ2-1; cdr3_length: 15; d_call: NA; clone_size: NA; v_call: TRBV2; cdr3_aa: CASTPLQGSYNEQFF; cdr3_nt: TGTGCCAGCACCCCGCTGCAGGGATCCTACAATGAGCAGTTCTTC
j_call: TRBJ2-6; cdr3_length: 16; d_call: TRBD1; clone_size: NA; v_call: TRBV30; cdr3_aa: CAFRGQGISGANVLTF; cdr3_nt: TGTGCCTTTCGAGGACAGGGAATCTCTGGGGCCAACGTCCTGACTTTC
j_call: TRBJ2-2; cdr3_length: 14; d_call: NA; clone_size: NA; v_call: TRBV11-2; cdr3_aa: CASSLDRGRGELFF; cdr3_nt: TGTGCCAGCAGCTTAGACAGGGGCCGGGGGGAGCTGTTTTTT
j_call: TRBJ1-2; cdr3_length: 14; d_call: TRBD1; clone_size: NA; v_call: TRBV6-5; cdr3_aa: CASRGPGQGRGYTF; cdr3_nt: TGTGCCAGCAGGGGACCGGGACAGGGGCGAGGCTACACCTTC
j_call: TRBJ1-6; cdr3_length: 15; d_call: NA; clone_size: NA; v_call: TRBV7-6; cdr3_aa: CASSPDSSYNSPLHF; cdr3_nt: TGTGCCAGCAGCCCGGACAGCTCCTATAATTCACCCCTCCACTTT
j_call: TRBJ2-7; cdr3_length: 13; d_call: TRBD1; clone_size: few; v_call: TRBV27; cdr3_aa: CASSTSRDRVPYF; cdr3_nt: TGTGCCAGCAGTACGTCCCGGGACAGGGTTCCGTACTTC
j_call: TRBJ2-2; cdr3_length: 16; d_call: TRBD2; clone_size: NA; v_call: TRBV19; cdr3_aa: CASNPRGLAGDGGLFF; cdr3_nt: TGTGCCAGTAACCCCCGGGGGCTAGCGGGGGACGGTGGGCTGTTTTTT
j_call: TRBJ1-5; cdr3_length: 17; d_call: NA; clone_size: NA; v_call: TRBV4-2; cdr3_aa: CASSQVGQGGDNQPQHF; cdr3_nt: TGTGCCAGCAGCCAAGTCGGGCAGGGAGGGGACAATCAGCCCCAGCATTTT
j_call: TRBJ2-7; cdr3_length: 13; d_call: TRBD2; clone_size: NA; v_call: TRBV9; cdr3_aa: CASSTGLAREQYF; cdr3_nt: TGTGCCAGCAGCACCGGACTAGCGCGGGAGCAGTACTTC